A single sample is the source of the 25 T cell receptor beta chains below, sequenced in a study of CD8+CD57+ T cells in acquired aplastic anemia. TCR beta VDJ and CDR3 profiles were obtained from a genomic DNA template. TCRdb reanalysed the reads using MiXCR and keeps one entry per CDR3 protein. The sample contains 200,000 or so distinct CDR3 sequences, 64% of which appear only once. The sample consisted of sorted CD4+, CD8+, or CD8+CD57+ T cells (not recorded which) from PBMCs. The receptors shown here come from a human donor with severe aplastic anemia or a healthy control (not recorded which).

The V gene is TRBV4-1, the J gene TRBJ2-7, with D perhaps TRBD2 (5 bases). Germline lookup yields CDR1 MGHRA and CDR2 YSYEKL. The V end was cut by 4 bases, the J end by 4 bases, with 14 bases between. This CDR3 region has 14 residues. The CDR3 is CASSPDFSGYEQYF. In DNA, the CDR3 is TGCGCCAGCAGCCCGGACTTCTCCGGGTACGAGCAGTACTTC.

The table lists this clonotype with a few counts. An end of the junction differs from the germline gene, which may be a read error. V usage is TRBV6-4 and J usage is TRBJ2-2, with D tentatively TRBD2 (6 bases). Germline V gene lookup returns CDR1 MRHNA and CDR2 SNTAGT. The CDR3 is 14 amino acids. The CDR3 sequence: CASSDGREGNEQFF. The CDR3 DNA reads TGTGCCAGCAGTGACGGGCGGGAAGGGAATGAGCAGTTTTTT.

The chain recombines TRBV11-2 with TRBJ2-7; 13 bases match TRBD2. J lost 5 bases, V lost 4 bases, and 5 bases had no gene match. This CDR3 spans 15 amino acids. Per the germline V gene, CDR1 is SGHAT and CDR2 is FQNNGV. The DNA for the CDR3 is TGTGCCAGCAGCTCAAGGACTAGCGGGAGTGACGAGCAGTACTTC. This translates into CASSSRTSGSDEQYF.

The rearrangement joins TRBV29-1 to TRBJ1-1; D not certain. Germline V gene data show CDR1 as SQVTM and CDR2 as ANQGSEA. Trimming took 6 bases from V and 0 from J, leaving 17 bases between them. This CDR3 has 15 residues. DNA of the CDR3: TGCAGCGTCGACCGTCAACTTCTCATGAACACTGAAGCTTTCTTT. It translates to CSVDRQLLMNTEAFF.

This clonotype was detected a few times. The chain couples TRBV29-1 to TRBJ2-6; 10 bases match TRBD2. This CDR3 comprises 16 residues. Per germline, CDR1 SQVTM and CDR2 ANQGSEA. V dropped 3 bases and J dropped 4; count of bases not matched to a gene: 6. CDR3 nucleotide sequence: TGCAGCGTTGACCTAGCGGGAGTGTCCGGGGCCAACGTCCTGACTTTC. This sequence encodes CSVDLAGVSGANVLTF.

This clonotype was detected only once. The chain joins TRBV5-1 to TRBJ1-4; D gene unclear. The CDR3 runs 14 residues. Trimming left V 0 bases short and J 5 bases short, with 8 bases between. The germline CDR1 and CDR2 sequences are SGHRS and YFSETQ. This CDR3 reads CASSLAGDNEKLFF. The CDR3 DNA reads as TGCGCCAGCAGCTTGGCAGGCGACAATGAAAAACTGTTTTTT.

V is TRBV10-3 and J is TRBJ1-2; 9 bases line up with TRBD1. The CDR3 spans 15 residues. The ends lost 3 bases at V and 7 bases at J; junction bases unmatched: 9. Germline CDR1 ENHRY, CDR2 SYGVKD. The CDR3 DNA follows: TGTGCCATCAGTGAATCGGACAGGGGAGATTTTGGCTACACCTTC. It codes for CAISESDRGDFGYTF.

The sample holds a few counts of this clonotype. The chain has TRBV27 and TRBJ2-1; D call uncertain. The CDR3 runs to 14 residues. V gave up 5 bases and J gave up 5 bases, with 13 bases separating them. From germline, CDR1 is MNHEY and CDR2 SMNVEV (reference sequence). The CDR3 is CASSPLPLHNEQFF. For the CDR3, the DNA is TGTGCCAGCAGTCCCTTGCCCCTCCACAATGAGCAGTTCTTC.

This rearrangement joins TRBV15 to TRBJ1-5; the D is unclear. CDR3 length: 15 amino acids. With 3 bases removed from V and 1 base from J, the gap between germline ends came to 10 bases. Germline CDR1 is LNHNV and CDR2 is YYDKDF (reference sequence). The CDR3 bases are TGTGCCACCAGCAGGGACGCCCCGAGCAATCAGCCCCAGCATTTT. This encodes CATSRDAPSNQPQHF.

V and J are TRBV20-1 and TRBJ2-7, with 7 bases identical to TRBD1. V lost 1 base to trimming and J lost 2 bases; unmatched junction nucleotides: 2. There are 13 residues in the CDR3. CDR1 is DFQATT, CDR2 SNEGSKA, per germline (reference sequence). The CDR3: CSARGQGPYEQYF. CDR3 DNA sequence: TGCAGTGCTAGAGGACAGGGACCCTACGAGCAGTACTTC.

There are a few counts of this clonotype. The chain links TRBV3-1 to TRBJ2-5; 8 bases are shared with TRBD2. Germline V gene data show CDR1 as LGHDT and CDR2 as YNNKEL (reference sequence). V shed 4 bases and J 2 bases; nucleotides not matched to a gene: 6. The CDR3 is made up of 15 amino acids. CDR3 coding DNA: TGTGCCAGCAGCCTCCGCTTAGCGGGGCAAGAGACCCAGTACTTC. It specifies CASSLRLAGQETQYF.

The rearrangement links TRBV25-1 to TRBJ1-1; D might be TRBD1 (5 bases). In germline, CDR1 is MGHDK, CDR2 SYGVNS. Trimming cost V 2 bases and J 5 bases, with 18 bases left between them. The CDR3 runs 16 residues. The CDR3 DNA reads as TGTGCCAGCAGTGAAGGTGGCAGGGTAGTTAAGACTGAAGCTTTCTTT. Its protein is CASSEGGRVVKTEAFF.

This clonotype was seen ten or more times. The gene calls are TRBV9 and TRBJ2-3, with D tentatively TRBD1 (6 bases). Trimming cost V 3 bases and J 6 bases, with 23 bases left between them. CDR3 size: 17 residues. Per the germline V gene, CDR1 is SGDLS and CDR2 is YYNGEE. The CDR3 coding sequence is TGTGCCAGCAGCGAAGAGGGGGAGATATTAGTTGATGATACGCAGTATTTT. The encoded protein is CASSEEGEILVDDTQYF.

This clonotype has more than one count but fewer than ten. This chain joins TRBV10-3 and TRBJ2-7, with 7 bases identical to TRBD1. Unmatched junction bases numbered 2, after V lost 2 bases and J lost 7 bases. CDR1 ENHRY and CDR2 SYGVKD come from the germline V gene. This CDR3 has 12 residues. CDR3 amino acids: CAISEGDREQYF. The CDR3 coding sequence is TGTGCCATCAGTGAGGGGGACAGAGAGCAGTACTTC.

The sample holds many counts of this clonotype. V and J are TRBV5-4 and TRBJ1-2; 7 bases agree with TRBD1. CDR3 length equals 14 residues. The J segment lost 1 base and the V segment lost 4 bases, leaving 4 bases of the junction unmatched. CDR1 and CDR2 (germline): SGHNT, YYREEE (reference sequence). The CDR3 sequence: CASSPQGINYGYTF. The CDR3, as DNA: TGTGCCAGCAGCCCACAGGGGATTAACTATGGCTACACCTTC.

This sequence joins TRBV24-1 and TRBJ2-1; the D is unclear. Trimming took 0 bases from V and 5 from J, leaving 7 bases between them. The CDR3 covers 14 residues. The germline V gene encodes CDR1 KGHDR and CDR2 SFDVKD. The CDR3 region has the DNA TGTGCCACCAGTGATTTGTTAGAGGACAATGAGCAGTTCTTC. Protein: CATSDLLEDNEQFF.

This sequence joins TRBV7-3 and TRBJ2-7, with TRBD2 as a possible D gene (5 bases). The germline V gene encodes CDR1 SGHTA and CDR2 FQGTGA. The CDR3 extends over 13 amino acids. The V end was cut by 5 bases, the J end by 2 bases, with 10 bases between. The CDR3 sequence is CASSQDGAYEQYF. The CDR3 coding sequence is TGTGCCAGCAGCCAAGACGGGGCCTACGAGCAGTACTTC. Filled out from reference TRBV7-3 and TRBJ2-7, the complete variable domain reads GAGVSQTPSNKVTEKGKYVELRCDPISGHTALYWYRQSLGQGPEFLIYFQGTGAADDSGLPNDRFFAVRPEGSVSTLKIQRTERGDSAVYLCASSQDGAYEQYFGPGTRLTVT.

This clonotype was observed at least ten times. The chain is built from TRBV29-1 and TRBJ2-7; the match to TRBD1 covers 11 bases. With V trimmed by 4 bases and J by 5 bases, 7 bases remained unmatched. Germline CDR1 is SQVTM and CDR2 is ANQGSEA. This CDR3 has 14 amino acids. The CDR3 is CSVGFGQGADEQYF. The CDR3 bases are TGCAGCGTTGGATTCGGACAGGGGGCTGACGAGCAGTACTTC.

This clonotype was observed a few times. The chain couples TRBV19 to TRBJ2-1; 8 bases line up with TRBD1. Losses at the gene ends were 3 bases for V and 10 bases for J; bases not matched to a gene: 2. Per germline, CDR1 LNHDA and CDR2 SQIVND (reference sequence). The CDR3 is 12 residues long. This CDR3 reads CASSMGQAEQFF. CDR3 nucleotides: TGTGCCAGTAGTATGGGACAGGCAGAGCAGTTCTTC.

V usage is TRBV10-3 and J usage is TRBJ2-7; D is uncertain. The CDR3 has 12 residues. Germline V CDR1 and CDR2: ENHRY, SYGVKD. Trimming took off 3 bases at V and 1 base at J, with 4 bases between the two ends. CDR3 bases: TGTGCCATCAGTGACAAGTCCTACGAGCAGTACTTC. This gives the protein CAISDKSYEQYF.

This clonotype was recorded many times. The J gene is TRBJ2-2, the V gene TRBV5-1; TRBD2 matches at 12 bases. The ends lost 4 bases at V and 5 bases at J; junction bases unmatched: 3. Germline values: CDR1 SGHRS, CDR2 YFSETQ. The CDR3 contains 15 residues. CDR3 protein: CASSPTSGGTGELFF. The CDR3 nucleotides read TGCGCCAGCAGCCCGACTAGCGGGGGAACCGGGGAGCTGTTTTTT.

This clonotype was detected once. This CDR3 is CASNLREGFSGELFF. The CDR3 region has the DNA TGCGCCAGCAACCTAAGGGAGGGTTTTTCCGGGGAGCTGTTTTTT. The chain couples TRBV5-1 to TRBJ2-2, with 7 positions matching TRBD2. Germline V CDR1 and CDR2: SGHRS, YFSETQ. V lost 6 bases, J lost 6 bases, and 11 bases stayed unmatched. This CDR3 spans 15 amino acids.

J is TRBJ2-1 and V is TRBV29-1; D is unresolved. Trimming pared 1 base from V and 0 bases from J, leaving 16 bases between. This CDR3 region has 17 residues. Germline V CDR1 and CDR2: SQVTM, ANQGSEA. CDR3 protein: CSVEGDTRVSSYNEQFF. CDR3 coding DNA: TGCAGCGTTGAAGGTGACACACGAGTTAGCTCCTACAATGAGCAGTTCTTC.

Details on this clonotype: A read error may account for a junction end that differs from germline. The CDR3 sequence: CSAGEGGQGLNSPLHF. Here the CDR3 DNA reads TGCAGTGCTGGAGAGGGGGGACAGGGTTTGAATTCACCCCTCCACTTT. The rearrangement links TRBV20-1 to TRBJ1-6, with 9 bases fitting TRBD1. This CDR3 is 16 amino acids long. Germline assignment: CDR1 DFQATT and CDR2 SNEGSKA (reference sequence).

This clonotype was seen once. The gene calls are TRBV20-1 and TRBJ1-2; D call uncertain. The V and J ends lost 6 bases and 4 bases respectively, with 15 bases between them. Germline CDR1 and CDR2: DFQATT and SNEGSKA (reference sequence). The CDR3 is 13 amino acids. For the CDR3, the DNA is TGCAGTGCCGGGAACCAGCTCCTCTATGGCTACACCTTC. This gives the protein CSAGNQLLYGYTF.